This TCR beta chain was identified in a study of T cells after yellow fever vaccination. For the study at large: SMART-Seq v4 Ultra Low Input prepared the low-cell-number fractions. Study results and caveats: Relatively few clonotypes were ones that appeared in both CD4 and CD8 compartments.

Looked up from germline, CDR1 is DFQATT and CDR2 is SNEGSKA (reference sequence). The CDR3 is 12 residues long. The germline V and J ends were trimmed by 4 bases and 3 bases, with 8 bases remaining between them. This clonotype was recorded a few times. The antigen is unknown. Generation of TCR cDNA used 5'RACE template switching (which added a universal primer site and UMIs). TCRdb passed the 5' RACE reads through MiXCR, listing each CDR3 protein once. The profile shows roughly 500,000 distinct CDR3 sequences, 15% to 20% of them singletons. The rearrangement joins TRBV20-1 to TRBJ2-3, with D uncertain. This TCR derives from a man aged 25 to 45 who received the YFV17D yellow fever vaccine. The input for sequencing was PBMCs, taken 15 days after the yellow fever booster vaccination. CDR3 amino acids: CSANPLTDTQYF. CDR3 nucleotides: TGCAGTGCTAATCCCTTGACAGATACGCAGTATTTT.